The 14 T cell receptor beta chains below come from one sample, sequenced in a study of T cell repertoires in cytomegalovirus infection. MiXCR, applied by TCRdb to the reads, yields one record per CDR3 protein. The data hold hundreds of thousands of distinct CDR3 sequences, with roughly 20% observed a single time. Material for sequencing was PBMCs. These receptors were taken from a human donor in good health (CMV status not recorded). Some clones in this sample may be carry-over from other donors' samples.

In its sample, this clonotype was seen many times. The genes are TRBV11-2 and TRBJ1-3, with 8 bases matching TRBD1. Germline V lookup: CDR1 SGHAT, CDR2 FQNNGV. After removal of 1 base from V and 6 bases from J, the junction contained 8 bases not matched to a gene. The CDR3 spans 16 residues. The CDR3, as DNA: TGTGCCAGCAGCTTAGTCCTGGGACAGGCCTCAAACACCATATATTTT. Residues: CASSLVLGQASNTIYF.

This clonotype was observed a few times. The J gene is TRBJ2-7, the V gene TRBV2; a weak D match, TRBD2 (5 bases). The CDR3 has 14 residues. The ends were cut back, 6 bases at V and 7 bases at J, with 19 bases in the middle. Germline V gene sequence: CDR1 SNHLY, CDR2 FYNNEI. The CDR3 protein is CASSPVGSRGEQYF. CDR3 coding DNA: TGTGCCAGCAGCCCAGTCGGTAGCCGGGGAGAGCAGTACTTC.

The V gene is TRBV10-3, the J gene TRBJ2-3; 12 nucleotides agree with TRBD1. The CDR3 covers 16 residues. Trimming took 0 bases from V and 10 from J; bases not matched to a gene: 8. Per the germline V gene, CDR1 is ENHRY and CDR2 is SYGVKD. CDR3 in amino acids: CAISESRDRGHKAQYF. DNA for the CDR3: TGTGCCATCAGTGAGTCCCGGGACAGGGGGCACAAGGCGCAGTATTTT.

This clonotype was detected ten times or more. V usage is TRBV7-6 and J usage is TRBJ2-1; D unresolved. CDR3 length equals 13 residues. The ends were cut back, 2 bases at V and 7 bases at J, with 9 bases in the middle. Germline V gene lookup returns CDR1 SGHVS and CDR2 FNYEAQ. DNA for the CDR3: TGTGCCAGCAGCTTATTCAAGGGAAATGAGCAGTTCTTC. Translated: CASSLFKGNEQFF.

This clonotype has a handful of counts. The chain joins TRBV20-1 to TRBJ2-5; D gene unclear. The germline CDR1 and CDR2 sequences are DFQATT and SNEGSKA (reference sequence). This CDR3 region has 11 residues. Trimming took off 6 bases at V and 2 bases at J, with 7 bases between the two ends. CDR3 nucleotides: TGCAGTGCCGGCGATCAAGAGACCCAGTACTTC. It specifies CSAGDQETQYF.

V is TRBV19 and J is TRBJ1-5; 7 bases line up with TRBD1. The V gene's germline CDR1 is LNHDA and CDR2 SQIVND (reference sequence). This CDR3 has 17 amino acids. J gave up 1 base and V 6 bases, and 12 bases lay outside the gene matches. The DNA of the CDR3 is TGTGCCAGTAGCCTACAATCTACAGGGGTGAGCAATCAGCCCCAGCATTTT. The encoded protein is CASSLQSTGVSNQPQHF.

The genes are TRBV15 and TRBJ1-4; TRBD1 matches 8 bases. The CDR3 consists of 15 residues. The germline V gene encodes CDR1 LNHNV and CDR2 YYDKDF (reference sequence). V shed 3 bases and J 3 bases; nucleotides not matched to a gene: 3. CDR3 loop: CATSRTRGPNEKLFF. As DNA, the CDR3 is TGTGCCACCAGCAGGACCAGGGGGCCTAATGAAAAACTGTTTTTT. The whole variable domain, filled in from reference TRBV15 and TRBJ1-4, reads DAMVIQNPRYQVTQFGKPVTLSCSQTLNHNVMYWYQQKSSQAPKLLFHYYDKDFNNEADTPDNFQSRRPNTSFCFLDIRSPGLGDTAMYLCATSRTRGPNEKLFFGSGTQLSVL.

The CDR3 DNA reads TGTGCCAGTGGCCCTATAAGCGGGGGGGCTACTTGGAATGAGCAGTTCTTC. Amino acid sequence: CASGPISGGATWNEQFF. The V gene is TRBV19, the J gene TRBJ2-1; TRBD2 aligns across 10 bases. Trimming at V came to 8 bases and at J to 7 bases, leaving 17 bases not matched to a gene. The CDR3 runs to 17 residues. The germline gives CDR1 LNHDA, CDR2 SQIVND (reference sequence).

The chain recombines TRBV10-3 with TRBJ1-1; D possibly corresponds to TRBD1 (6 bases). This CDR3 contains 13 residues. The V end lost 6 bases, the J end lost 1 base, and 9 bases lay between the germline ends. Germline assignment: CDR1 ENHRY and CDR2 SYGVKD. In nucleotides, the CDR3 is TGTGCCATCAGGGGACAACAGAACACTGAAGCTTTCTTT. Translation gives CAIRGQQNTEAFF.

This clonotype was recorded at least ten times. V and J are TRBV6-5 and TRBJ2-3; weak D call: TRBD2 (6 bases). The CDR3 loop spans 13 amino acids. Trimming removed 6 bases from V and 3 bases from J, with 10 bases in between. CDR1 is MNHEY and CDR2 is SVGAGI in the germline V gene. The CDR3 loop is CASSPRGTDTQYF. As DNA, the CDR3 is TGTGCCAGCAGCCCCCGGGGGACAGATACGCAGTATTTT.

The gene calls are TRBV10-3 and TRBJ2-7; 7 bases fit TRBD1. Germline trimming cut 6 bases from V and 6 bases from J; bases unmatched to any gene: 11. This CDR3 is 14 amino acids long. Germline CDR1 reads ENHRY; CDR2 reads SYGVKD. The CDR3 sequence: CAIRGDKGGVEQYF. The CDR3 bases are TGTGCCATCAGAGGCGATAAAGGGGGCGTCGAGCAGTACTTC.

This clonotype has at least ten counts. The chain combines TRBV6-5 with TRBJ1-4, with unresolved D. The CDR3 extends over 15 amino acids. Trimming cost V 2 bases and J 7 bases, with 14 bases left between them. Looked up from germline, CDR1 is MNHEY and CDR2 is SVGAGI. The CDR3 DNA reads TGTGCCAGCAGTTACGCGGGAGGGAGTCGTGAAAAACTGTTTTTT. Amino acid sequence: CASSYAGGSREKLFF.

This clonotype was seen a handful of times. The J gene is TRBJ2-3, the V gene TRBV6-2 or TRBV6-3; D not resolved. The V gene lost 8 bases and the J gene lost 3 bases, with 18 bases spanning the gap. This CDR3 comprises 15 residues. Germline CDR1 reads MNHEY; CDR2 reads SVGEGT. Written as DNA, the CDR3 is TGTGCCAGCGAAGGGCGGTTCGGTGGAACAGATACGCAGTATTTT. As protein: CASEGRFGGTDTQYF.

A few counts support this clonotype. This chain joins TRBV7-6 and TRBJ1-4, with TRBD1 matching 8 bases. CDR3 length: 16 residues. The ends lost 2 bases at V and 4 bases at J; junction bases unmatched: 6. The germline CDR1 and CDR2 sequences are SGHVS and FNYEAQ. CDR3 loop: CASSLFPGGGNEKLFF. The CDR3, as DNA: TGTGCCAGCAGCTTATTCCCAGGGGGCGGTAATGAAAAACTGTTTTTT. The whole variable domain, remainder taken from reference TRBV7-6 and TRBJ1-4, is GAGVSQSPRYKVTKRGQDVALRCDPISGHVSLYWYRQALGQGPEFLTYFNYEAQQDKSGLPNDRFSAERPEGSISTLTIQRTEQRDSAMYRCASSLFPGGGNEKLFFGSGTQLSVL.